These 21 T cell receptor beta chains were sequenced from one sample in a study of long-term antiretroviral therapy in people with HIV. Researchers report immunoSEQ v3.0 was run at survey level. The data were produced by immunoSEQ multiplex PCR, yet TCRdb's version contains in-frame clones alone and is incomplete. The table lists tens of thousands of clones, about 87% of them singletons, with 3.6% in the top ten. This specimen was unsorted PBMCs, taken 1.8 years after starting antiretroviral therapy. The receptors come from a woman aged 18 to 35 with HIV.

The CDR3 reads CASSLGAATDTQYF. In DNA, the CDR3 is TGTGCCAGCAGCTTAGGGGCGGCCACAGATACGCAGTATTTT. The genes are TRBV11-3 and TRBJ2-3; D is uncertain. Germline CDR1 and CDR2: SGHNT and YENEEA. The CDR3 is made up of 14 amino acids. Trimming pared 1 base from V and 2 bases from J, leaving 7 bases between.

The chain combines TRBV5-1 with TRBJ1-1; 10 positions match TRBD1. CDR1 SGHRS and CDR2 YFSETQ come from the germline V gene. This CDR3 is 14 amino acids long. Trimming cost V 3 bases and J 5 bases; bases outside gene matches: 4. CDR3: CASSWPGQGTEAFF. The CDR3, as DNA: TGCGCCAGCAGCTGGCCGGGACAGGGGACTGAAGCTTTCTTT.

This clone showed up just once. The DNA for the CDR3 is TGCGCCAGCAGCCAAATGAACAGGGGCCAGACCTACGAGCAGTACTTC. Translation: CASSQMNRGQTYEQYF. V gene TRBV5-1 combines with J gene TRBJ2-7; 7 bases line up with TRBD1. The length of the CDR3 is 16 residues. CDR1 and CDR2 (germline): SGHRS, YFSETQ. The ends lost 4 bases at V and 2 bases at J; junction bases unmatched: 12.

V usage is TRBV5-4 and J usage is TRBJ2-1; D is unclear. Germline V CDR1 and CDR2: SGHNT, YYREEE (reference sequence). The CDR3 is 18 amino acids. V was clipped by 3 bases and J by 8 bases, with 27 bases between them. The CDR3 sequence: CASSSLSRVVAHRDEQFF. CDR3 in DNA: TGTGCCAGCAGCTCCTTGAGCCGTGTTGTCGCCCACCGGGATGAGCAGTTCTTC. The full variable domain, rest sourced from reference TRBV5-4 and TRBJ2-1, is ETGVTQSPTHLIKTRGQQVTLRCSSQSGHNTVSWYQQALGQGPQFIFQYYREEENGRGNFPPRFSGLQFPNYSSELNVNALELDDSALYLCASSSLSRVVAHRDEQFFGPGTRLTVL.

V gene TRBV28 combines with J gene TRBJ2-5, with D tentatively TRBD2 (5 bases). V was clipped by 6 bases and J by 2 bases, with 16 bases between them. The CDR3 is made up of 15 amino acids. Looked up from germline, CDR1 is MDHEN and CDR2 is SYDVKM. This chain's CDR3 is CASSSAGLAQETQYF. The CDR3 DNA is TGTGCCAGCAGCTCCGCCGGACTCGCTCAAGAGACCCAGTACTTC.

The V call is TRBV21-1, the J call TRBJ1-5. TRBV21-1 is classified as a pseudogene. The CDR3 totals 16 residues. The CDR3: CASRRALHWHHQPQHF. The DNA for the CDR3 is TGTGCCAGCAGACGTGCGCTACATTGGCATCATCAGCCCCAGCATTTT.

This sequence joins TRBV6-4 and TRBJ2-6; D gene uncertain. V was pared by 2 bases and J by 0 bases, with 2 bases between. The CDR3 covers 14 residues. Per germline, CDR1 MRHNA and CDR2 SNTAGT. DNA of the CDR3: TGTGCCAGCAGTGACAACTCTGGGGCCAACGTCCTGACTTTC. Translation: CASSDNSGANVLTF.

The chain has TRBV11-2 and TRBJ1-4; no reliable D call. The V gene's germline CDR1 is SGHAT and CDR2 FQNNGV. This CDR3 spans 14 amino acids. V was cut by 5 bases and J by 8 bases, with 15 bases left in between. Here the CDR3 DNA reads TGTGCCAGCAGCCCCGGAGCTACGGGGGAAAAACTGTTTTTT. Its protein is CASSPGATGEKLFF.

V usage is TRBV15 and J usage is TRBJ2-2, with D possibly being TRBD2 (6 bases). Looked up from germline, CDR1 is LNHNV and CDR2 is YYDKDF (reference sequence). With 3 bases removed from V and 7 bases from J, the gap between germline ends came to 12 bases. CDR3 length equals 14 residues. The CDR3 sequence is CATSRWEVDGELFF. CDR3 nucleotides: TGTGCCACCAGCAGGTGGGAGGTGGACGGGGAGCTGTTTTTT.

As concerns this clone: Since no conserved phenylalanine or tryptophan closes the CDR3, a read error is the likely cause. This chain connects TRBV4-1 to TRBJ1-2; a weak D match, TRBD1 (5 bases). Trimming left V 7 bases short and J 8 bases short, with 26 bases between. The V gene's germline CDR1 is MGHRA and CDR2 YSYEKL. The CDR3 consists of 16 residues. The CDR3 DNA is TGCGCCAGCACCGAAGACAATCATTGGGGGGTAGGAGGCTACACCCTC. This gives the protein CASTEDNHWGVGGYTL.

CDR3 DNA: TGTGCCAGCAGCCAGGCCCTTAATCAGCCCCAGCATTTT. Protein sequence: CASSQALNQPQHF. This chain links TRBV4-2 with TRBJ1-5; D is uncertain. The CDR3 contains 13 residues. Germline values: CDR1 LGHNA, CDR2 YNFKEQ. Trimming removed 3 bases from V and 4 bases from J, with 7 bases in between.

This chain links TRBV25-1 with TRBJ2-5; D not certain. Trimming shortened V by 6 bases and J by 3 bases, and 2 bases separated the two germline ends. This CDR3 comprises 10 residues. Germline CDR1 reads MGHDK; CDR2 reads SYGVNS. CDR3 nucleotides: TGTGCCAGCAGGGAAGAGACCCAGTACTTC. Its translation is CASREETQYF.

J is TRBJ1-1 and V is TRBV9, with a tentative D call TRBD1 (5 bases). The CDR3 has 14 residues. The V end was cut by 4 bases, the J end by 0 bases, with 10 bases between. Germline loops: CDR1 SGDLS, CDR2 YYNGEE. CDR3 sequence reads: CASSPRGVNTEAFF. The CDR3 DNA sequence: TGTGCCAGCAGCCCCAGAGGGGTGAACACTGAAGCTTTCTTT.

In regard to this clone: Mismatch with germline at one junction end may stem from a read error. The rearrangement joins TRBV4-1 to TRBJ1-2; 7 nucleotides agree with TRBD1. This CDR3 is built from 15 residues. Germline lookup yields CDR1 MGHRA and CDR2 YSYEKL. Here the CDR3 reads CASSEEGAPNYGYTF. CDR3 DNA: TGCGCCAGCAGCGAAGAGGGGGCCCCCAACTATGGCTACACCTTC.

The rearrangement joins TRBV7-9 to TRBJ2-7; 7 bases match TRBD1. There are 17 residues in the CDR3. Per germline, CDR1 SEHNR and CDR2 FQNEAQ (reference sequence). Trimming cost V 2 bases and J 2 bases; bases outside gene matches: 12. CDR3 in DNA: TGTGCCAGCAGCTTATGGCCCCTTGACCAGGGGGCCTACGAGCAGTACTTC. Encoded protein: CASSLWPLDQGAYEQYF.

CDR3 coding DNA: TGTGCCAGCAGTAGAACGGGCACCCCATTGGGCACAGATACGCAGTATTTT. The encoded protein is CASSRTGTPLGTDTQYF. This chain connects TRBV27 to TRBJ2-3; D gene unclear. Trimming shortened V by 5 bases and J by 1 base, and 19 bases separated the two germline ends. Germline V CDR1 and CDR2: MNHEY, SMNVEV (reference sequence). The CDR3 runs 17 residues.

The chain links TRBV11-2 to TRBJ1-1, with 10 bases lining up with TRBD1. The CDR3 loop spans 16 amino acids. The germline V gene encodes CDR1 SGHAT and CDR2 FQNNGV. After removal of 4 bases from V and 4 bases from J, the junction contained 9 bases not matched to a gene. The CDR3 spells CASSYGTGDLGTEAFF. The CDR3 nucleotides read TGTGCCAGCAGCTACGGGACAGGGGATTTGGGCACTGAAGCTTTCTTT.

V and J are TRBV18 and TRBJ1-1; no reliable D call. This CDR3 contains 16 residues. The ends were cut back, 2 bases at V and 2 bases at J, with 15 bases in the middle. From germline, CDR1 is KGHSH and CDR2 LQKENI. CDR3 protein: CASSPIPVSGNTEAFF. In nucleotides, the CDR3 is TGTGCCAGCTCACCAATCCCAGTTAGTGGAAACACTGAAGCTTTCTTT.

This sequence joins TRBV19 and TRBJ1-5; D gene ambiguous. Trimming cost V 5 bases and J 4 bases, with 9 bases left between them. Germline assignment: CDR1 LNHDA and CDR2 SQIVND (reference sequence). The CDR3 runs to 13 residues. The CDR3 DNA is TGTGCCAGTAGTCCCCAGATTAATCAGCCCCAGCATTTT. Its protein product is CASSPQINQPQHF.

The CDR3 DNA follows: TGTGCCAGCAGCGTAGTCCCCCATGAAAAACTGTTTTTT. Translating gives CASSVVPHEKLFF. The chain carries TRBV9 and TRBJ1-4, with unresolved D. Germline CDR1 is SGDLS and CDR2 is YYNGEE. CDR3 size: 13 residues. Trimming removed 0 bases from V and 6 bases from J, with 6 bases in between.

The gene calls are TRBV9 and TRBJ2-1, with D perhaps TRBD1 or TRBD2 (5 bases each). This CDR3 spans 15 amino acids. The V gene lost 6 bases and the J gene lost 5 bases, with 18 bases spanning the gap. CDR1 and CDR2 from the germline V gene are SGDLS and YYNGEE. CDR3 bases: TGTGCCAGCACCCAATGGGGGTCTAGGGACAATGAGCAGTTCTTC. Translating it yields CASTQWGSRDNEQFF.